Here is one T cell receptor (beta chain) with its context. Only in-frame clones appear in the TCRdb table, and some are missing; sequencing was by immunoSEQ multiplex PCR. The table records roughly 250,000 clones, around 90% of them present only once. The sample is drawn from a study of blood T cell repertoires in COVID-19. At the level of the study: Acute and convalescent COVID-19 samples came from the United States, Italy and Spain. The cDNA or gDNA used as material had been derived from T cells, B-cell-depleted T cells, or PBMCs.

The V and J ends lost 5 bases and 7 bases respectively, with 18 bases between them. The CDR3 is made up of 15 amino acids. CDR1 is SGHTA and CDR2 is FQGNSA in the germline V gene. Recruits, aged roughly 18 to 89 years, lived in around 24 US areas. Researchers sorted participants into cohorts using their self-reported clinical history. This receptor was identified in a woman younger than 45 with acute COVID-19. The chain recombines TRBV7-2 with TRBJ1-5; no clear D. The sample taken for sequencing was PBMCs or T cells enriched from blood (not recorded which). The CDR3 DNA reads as TGTGCCAGCAGCCAAGGTGAGGCAGACCGACAGCCCCAGCATTTT. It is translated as CASSQGEADRQPQHF.